Below, 17 T cell receptor beta chains from the same sample are listed, as sequenced in a study of neurological immune-mediated disorders. MiXCR was run by TCRdb on the 5' RACE reads, yielding one entry per CDR3 protein. Counted here are 50,000 or so distinct CDR3 sequences, 20% to 30% occurring once; the ten biggest clones make up roughly a quarter. The sample was PBMCs. These receptors originate from a woman aged 70 to 79 in good health.

This chain uses TRBV7-8 with TRBJ2-5, with a weak D call TRBD2 (6 bases). V gave up 1 base and J gave up 2 bases, with 11 bases separating them. Germline loops: CDR1 SGHVS, CDR2 FQNEAQ. The CDR3 has 15 residues. CDR3 amino acids: CASSLEVGGQETQYF. The CDR3 nucleotides read TGTGCCAGCAGCTTAGAAGTCGGGGGTCAAGAGACCCAGTACTTC.

This clonotype was picked up a small number of times. The chain has TRBV18 and TRBJ2-3; D is ambiguous. V lost 8 bases to trimming and J lost 1 base, with 10 bases between them. CDR3 length: 13 residues. Per germline, CDR1 KGHSH and CDR2 LQKENI. In DNA, the CDR3 is TGTGCCAGCCTCATGACCCGCACAGATACGCAGTATTTT. This codes for CASLMTRTDTQYF. The full variable domain, completed using reference TRBV18 and TRBJ2-3, is NAGVMQNPRHLVRRRGQEARLRCSPMKGHSHVYWYRQLPEEGLKFMVYLQKENIIDESGMPKERFSAEFPKEGPSILRIQQVVRGDSAAYFCASLMTRTDTQYFGPGTRLTVL.

This clonotype has a count of ten or more. The chain joins TRBV4-1 to TRBJ1-1, with a tentative D call TRBD1 (6 bases). V gave up 0 bases and J gave up 0 bases, with 8 bases separating them. CDR1 and CDR2 (germline): MGHRA, YSYEKL. This CDR3 is built from 15 residues. DNA for the CDR3: TGCGCCAGCAGCCAAGAGCAGGGGTTGAACACTGAAGCTTTCTTT. Translated: CASSQEQGLNTEAFF.

V gene TRBV5-4 combines with J gene TRBJ2-3, with 9 bases that match TRBD2. The length of the CDR3 is 17 residues. CDR1 SGHNT and CDR2 YYREEE come from the germline V gene (reference sequence). Unmatched junction bases numbered 11, after V lost 3 bases and J lost 3 bases. DNA of the CDR3: TGTGCCAGCAGCTCACCAGGGGGTAGCGGGAGAACAGATACGCAGTATTTT. As protein: CASSSPGGSGRTDTQYF. The variable domain in full, with the rest retrieved from reference TRBV5-4 and TRBJ2-3, is ETGVTQSPTHLIKTRGQQVTLRCSSQSGHNTVSWYQQALGQGPQFIFQYYREEENGRGNFPPRFSGLQFPNYSSELNVNALELDDSALYLCASSSPGGSGRTDTQYFGPGTRLTVL.

This clonotype has ten or more counts. The chain employs TRBV9 and TRBJ2-2; D possibly corresponds to TRBD1 (6 bases). Germline values: CDR1 SGDLS, CDR2 YYNGEE. The V and J ends lost 3 bases and 1 base respectively, with 16 bases between them. The CDR3 runs 17 residues. For the CDR3, the DNA is TGTGCCAGCAGCGCCACAGGACAGAGATGGAACACCGGGGAGCTGTTTTTT. Protein product: CASSATGQRWNTGELFF.

This clonotype was detected ten times or more. The V call is TRBV4-2, the J call TRBJ2-2; D remains ambiguous. There are 16 residues in the CDR3. Germline CDR1 LGHNA, CDR2 YNFKEQ. The V gene lost 5 bases and the J gene lost 1 base, with 14 bases spanning the gap. CDR3 loop: CASSTHLTVNTGELFF. The CDR3 nucleotides read TGTGCCAGCAGCACTCACCTAACAGTGAACACCGGGGAGCTGTTTTTT.

This clonotype showed up just a few times. The chain uses TRBV10-3 and TRBJ1-4, with D perhaps matching TRBD1 (5 bases). The CDR3 runs 12 residues. Trimming removed 10 bases from V and 3 bases from J, with 9 bases in between. CDR1 and CDR2 (germline): ENHRY, SYGVKD. The CDR3 spells CASQGANEKLFF. The CDR3 DNA reads TGTGCCAGTCAGGGCGCTAATGAAAAACTGTTTTTT.

This clonotype occurred many times. The chain uses TRBV5-5 and TRBJ1-1, with no clear D. The V gene's germline CDR1 is SGHKS and CDR2 YYEKEE (reference sequence). V lost 4 bases and J 0 bases, leaving 10 bases between the germline ends. CDR3 length: 14 amino acids. Here the CDR3 reads CASSARGMNTEAFF. The CDR3 DNA follows: TGTGCCAGCAGCGCTCGCGGGATGAACACTGAAGCTTTCTTT.

This clonotype was recorded many times. The chain links TRBV5-1 to TRBJ2-5, with D tentatively TRBD2 (7 bases). V lost 5 bases and J 2 bases, leaving 13 bases between the germline ends. The CDR3 is made up of 14 amino acids. Germline V lookup: CDR1 SGHRS, CDR2 YFSETQ. CDR3 sequence: CASRTGLGQETQYF. In DNA form, the CDR3 reads TGCGCCAGCAGGACAGGACTAGGACAAGAGACCCAGTACTTC.

V usage is TRBV12-5 and J usage is TRBJ1-1; tentatively, D is TRBD1 (5 bases). The CDR3 covers 16 residues. V was clipped by 0 bases and J by 1 base, with 12 bases between them. CDR1 and CDR2 (germline): LGHNT, FRNRAP. The CDR3 DNA follows: TGTGCTAGTGGTTTGGTCGCCGGCAGGGCGAACACTGAAGCTTTCTTT. Translation: CASGLVAGRANTEAFF.

The chain employs TRBV20-1 and TRBJ2-1; 7 bases agree with TRBD2. This CDR3 region has 18 residues. The V and J ends lost 0 bases and 4 bases, in that order; junction bases with no gene match: 15. Germline loops: CDR1 DFQATT, CDR2 SNEGSKA (reference sequence). Written as DNA, the CDR3 is TGCAGTGCTAGAGAATCAACCGGTCCGGGGGGTATATACAATGAGCAGTTCTTC. This translates into CSARESTGPGGIYNEQFF.

The sample holds many counts of this clonotype. This chain joins TRBV5-1 and TRBJ2-7, with 7 bases identical to TRBD1. Germline V gives CDR1 SGHRS, CDR2 YFSETQ. Trimming cost V 4 bases and J 2 bases; bases outside gene matches: 9. The CDR3 extends over 15 amino acids. In nucleotides, the CDR3 is TGCGCCAGCAGCCAAAGACCGGGACAGACCTACGAGCAGTACTTC. Translation: CASSQRPGQTYEQYF.

V is TRBV4-3 and J is TRBJ2-7, with a tentative D call TRBD2 (6 bases). CDR1 LGHNA and CDR2 YSLEER come from the germline V gene. The V end was cut by 1 base, the J end by 3 bases, with 13 bases between. The CDR3 sequence is 15 residues long. CDR3 protein: CASSQASGLVYEQYF. CDR3 DNA: TGCGCCAGCAGCCAAGCGTCGGGACTGGTCTACGAGCAGTACTTC.

This clonotype was counted many times. The V call is TRBV20-1, the J call TRBJ1-4; D is possibly TRBD1 (5 bases). The CDR3 extends over 13 amino acids. Germline CDR1 DFQATT, CDR2 SNEGSKA (reference sequence). V was shortened by 6 bases and J by 0 bases, with 8 bases between the two germline ends. CDR3 nucleotide sequence: TGCAGTGCCGGGGGGGCAACTAATGAAAAACTGTTTTTT. Translation: CSAGGATNEKLFF.

This clonotype was detected many times. The chain is built from TRBV5-5 and TRBJ2-3, with D maybe TRBD2 (5 bases). Germline V gene lookup returns CDR1 SGHKS and CDR2 YYEKEE (reference sequence). The CDR3 runs to 14 residues. Deletions cut 0 bases from V and 2 bases from J, with 7 bases between. CDR3 DNA: TGTGCCAGCAGCTTGGGCGGGTACACAGATACGCAGTATTTT. It codes for CASSLGGYTDTQYF.

As concerns this clonotype: The junction shows a germline mismatch at one end, possibly a read error. J is TRBJ2-5 and V is TRBV9; maybe TRBD2 (6 bases). This CDR3 is built from 15 residues. Looked up from germline, CDR1 is SGDLS and CDR2 is YYNGEE. In DNA form, the CDR3 reads TGTGACAGCAGCGGGTGCCTCGGGCATCAGGAGACCCAGTACTTC. Translation gives CDSSGCLGHQETQYF.

The V call is TRBV7-9, the J call TRBJ2-4, with D perhaps being TRBD1 or TRBD2 (5 bases each). In germline, CDR1 is SEHNR, CDR2 FQNEAQ (reference sequence). The CDR3 is 14 amino acids. V dropped 5 bases and J dropped 0 bases, with 8 bases sitting between them. The CDR3 loop is CASSEGTAKNIQYF. The CDR3 DNA reads as TGTGCCAGCAGCGAAGGGACAGCCAAAAACATTCAGTACTTC.